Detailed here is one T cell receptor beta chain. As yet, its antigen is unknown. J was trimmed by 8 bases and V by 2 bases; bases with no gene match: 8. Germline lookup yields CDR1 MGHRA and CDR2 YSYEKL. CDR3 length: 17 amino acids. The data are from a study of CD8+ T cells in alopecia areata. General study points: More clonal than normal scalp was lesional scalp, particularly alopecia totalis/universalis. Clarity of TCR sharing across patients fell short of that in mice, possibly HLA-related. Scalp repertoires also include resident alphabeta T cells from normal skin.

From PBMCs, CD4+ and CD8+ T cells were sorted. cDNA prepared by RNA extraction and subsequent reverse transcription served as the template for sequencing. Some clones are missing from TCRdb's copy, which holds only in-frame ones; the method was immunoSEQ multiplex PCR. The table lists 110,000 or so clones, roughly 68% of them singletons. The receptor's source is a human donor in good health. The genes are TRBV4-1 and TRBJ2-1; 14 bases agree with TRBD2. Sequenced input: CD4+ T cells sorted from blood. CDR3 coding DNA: TGCGCCAGCAGCCAACCGCCTACGGGACTAGCGGGGGATGAGCAGTTCTTC. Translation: CASSQPPTGLAGDEQFF.